One sample yielded the 9 T cell receptor beta chains listed below, sequenced in a study of blood T cell repertoires in COVID-19. Sequenced by immunoSEQ multiplex PCR; TCRdb stores in-frame clones only, minus some. The data hold 180,000 or so clones, with approximately 80% observed a single time. Source material: PBMCs or T cells enriched from blood (not recorded which). These receptors all stem from a man aged 50 to 59 who had recovered from COVID-19.

The chain links TRBV5-4 to TRBJ2-5; 7 bases are a match to TRBD2. The V gene's germline CDR1 is SGHNT and CDR2 YYREEE (reference sequence). There are 14 residues in the CDR3. V dropped 4 bases and J dropped 2; count of bases not matched to a gene: 5. For the CDR3, the DNA is TGTGCCAGCAGCCGGGACTACCAGCAAGAGACCCAGTACTTC. It codes for CASSRDYQQETQYF.

The V call is TRBV6-5, the J call TRBJ2-7; D is ambiguous. With 6 bases removed from V and 0 bases from J, the gap between germline ends came to 3 bases. Germline V gene lookup returns CDR1 MNHEY and CDR2 SVGAGI. The CDR3 has 11 amino acids. CDR3: CASRSSYEQYF. The CDR3 region has the DNA TGTGCCAGCAGGAGCTCCTACGAGCAGTACTTC.

The V call is TRBV27, the J call TRBJ1-4; possible D gene TRBD1, 5 bases. Trimming stripped 5 bases from V and 7 bases from J, with 17 bases between. The germline V gene has CDR1 MNHEY and CDR2 SMNVEV (reference sequence). The CDR3 spans 15 residues. The CDR3 region has the DNA TGTGCCAGCAGTGGGGCGGGGTCGTTATCTGAAAAACTGTTTTTT. Amino acids: CASSGAGSLSEKLFF.

This chain uses TRBV5-1 with TRBJ2-3; 10 nucleotides agree with TRBD2. CDR3 length: 16 residues. Germline CDR1 SGHRS, CDR2 YFSETQ. The trim removed 3 bases at V and 5 bases at J, leaving 9 bases unmatched. The CDR3 sequence is CASSSPSSGRRDTQYF. The CDR3 DNA reads TGCGCCAGCAGCTCTCCCTCTAGCGGGAGAAGAGATACGCAGTATTTT.

This clone was detected ten times or more. V and J are TRBV28 and TRBJ1-3; D not resolved. V lost 3 bases, J lost 4 bases, and 7 bases lay in between. Germline values: CDR1 MDHEN, CDR2 SYDVKM. The CDR3 contains 13 residues. In nucleotides, the CDR3 is TGTGCCAGCAGTTTGGCATCGGGAAACACCATATATTTT. It is translated as CASSLASGNTIYF.

The chain combines TRBV6-5 with TRBJ1-2; unclear D gene. This CDR3 is built from 12 residues. Trimming removed 7 bases at V and 6 bases at J, with 12 bases between. Germline V gene sequence: CDR1 MNHEY, CDR2 SVGAGI. Written as DNA, the CDR3 is TGTGCCAGCACGGGATTTTCCCATGGCTACACCTTC. This gives the protein CASTGFSHGYTF.

This rearrangement joins TRBV9 to TRBJ1-2; 9 bases agree with TRBD1. The CDR3 loop spans 15 amino acids. V lost 3 bases and J lost 1; bases outside the gene matches: 4. From germline, CDR1 is SGDLS and CDR2 YYNGEE. The CDR3 region has the DNA TGTGCCAGCAGCGAGGGACAGGGCGGTAACTATGGCTACACCTTC. Its translation is CASSEGQGGNYGYTF. Full variable domain (remainder filled in from reference TRBV9 and TRBJ1-2): DSGVTQTPKHLITATGQRVTLRCSPRSGDLSVYWYQQSLDQGLQFLIQYYNGEERAKGNILERFSAQQFPDLHSELNLSSLELGDSALYFCASSEGQGGNYGYTFGSGTRLTVV.

The V call is TRBV4-2, the J call TRBJ1-5; tentatively, D is TRBD1 (5 bases). The CDR3 totals 16 residues. The V gene lost 3 bases and the J gene lost 0 bases, with 12 bases spanning the gap. Germline V lookup: CDR1 LGHNA, CDR2 YNFKEQ. CDR3: CASSQSLTVSNQPQHF. CDR3 bases: TGTGCCAGCAGCCAGTCCCTGACAGTTAGCAATCAGCCCCAGCATTTT.

This clone was recorded many times. The chain couples TRBV21-1 to TRBJ2-1; the table calls TRBD2, which could not be checked here. TRBV21-1 is an annotated pseudogene. CDR3 length: 16 residues. The CDR3 nucleotides are TGTGCCAGCAGCAAAGCAGACTCACCGGAGATCAATGAGCAGTTCTTC. Translation: CASSKADSPEINEQFF.